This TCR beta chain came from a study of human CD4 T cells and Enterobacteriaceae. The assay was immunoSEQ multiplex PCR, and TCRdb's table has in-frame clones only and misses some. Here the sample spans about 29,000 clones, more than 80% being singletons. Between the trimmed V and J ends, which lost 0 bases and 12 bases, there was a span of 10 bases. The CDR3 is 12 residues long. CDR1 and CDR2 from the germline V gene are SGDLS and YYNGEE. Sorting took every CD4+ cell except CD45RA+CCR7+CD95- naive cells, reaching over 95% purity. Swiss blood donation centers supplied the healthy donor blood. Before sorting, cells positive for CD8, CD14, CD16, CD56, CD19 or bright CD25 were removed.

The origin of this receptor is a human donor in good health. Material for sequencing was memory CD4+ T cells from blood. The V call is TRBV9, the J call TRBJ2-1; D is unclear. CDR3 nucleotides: TGTGCCAGCAGCGTAGTAGATAGGGTGCAGTTCTTC. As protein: CASSVVDRVQFF. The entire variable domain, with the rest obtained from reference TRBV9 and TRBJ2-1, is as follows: DSGVTQTPKHLITATGQRVTLRCSPRSGDLSVYWYQQSLDQGLQFLIQYYNGEERAKGNILERFSAQQFPDLHSELNLSSLELGDSALYFCASSVVDRVQFFGPGTRLTVL.